The TCR beta chain under discussion was sequenced for a study of OX40 agonist ivuxolimab in advanced cancers. Overall study findings and caveats: Partly responding patients at 0.1-3.0 mg/kg showed some of the smallest clonal expansion.

The CDR3 length is 14 residues. Germline loops: CDR1 MNHEY, CDR2 SVGAGI. V was shortened by 4 bases and J by 3 bases, with 13 bases between the two germline ends. Sequenced by immunoSEQ multiplex PCR; TCRdb stores in-frame clones only, minus some. The sample has tens of thousands of clones; around 90% are singletons. As concerns this clone: Its antigen is as yet unknown.

This chain connects TRBV6-5 to TRBJ2-7, with D hard to call. The receptor was isolated from an adult with an advanced solid tumor such as melanoma, head and neck, liver or kidney cancer. The source was CD4+ or CD8+ T cells sorted from blood, collected in a trial of the OX40 agonist ivuxolimab. CDR3 bases: TGTGCCAGCAGTTCCCAGTTGGAGATCTACGAGCAGTACTTC. This sequence encodes CASSSQLEIYEQYF.